This T cell receptor beta chain is from a study of Ad26.COV2.S vaccination and SARS-CoV-2 variants. Whole-study context: Donor was one of the participants in the Ad26.COV2.S arm of the COV1001 trial.

The treatment was: 15 to 20 received Ad26.COV2.S at low or high dose, single or two shots; about five received placebo; per-sample allocation not given. Sample collection was performed on day 63 after the first vaccine or placebo injection. Within Boston, the person who donated was an adult of 18-55 years. The protocol was immunoSEQ multiplex PCR, while the TCRdb copy is restricted to in-frame clones and leaves out a portion. The repertoire holds fewer than 300,000 clones, with around 87% as singletons. As to this clone: The target antigen is unknown.

The germline V gene has CDR1 SGHNT and CDR2 YYREEE (reference sequence). V lost 6 bases to trimming and J lost 3 bases; unmatched junction nucleotides: 5. CDR3 length: 13 amino acids. General study findings and limits: The authors reported substantial breadth in spike-specific CD8+ and CD4+ T cell responses after vaccination.

The J gene is TRBJ1-2, the V gene TRBV5-4, with 7 bases aligning to TRBD1. This specimen consisted of peripheral blood, obtained in a trial of Ad26.COV2.S vaccine versus placebo. The TCR was taken from a person between 18 and 65 years old who received the Ad26.COV2.S COVID-19 vaccine or a placebo. This CDR3 is CASTRTGDYGYTF. As DNA, the CDR3 is TGTGCCAGCACCAGAACAGGGGACTATGGCTACACCTTC.